This T cell receptor (beta chain) derives from a study of blood T cell repertoires in COVID-19. The V segment lost 5 bases and the J segment 7 bases; nucleotides outside the gene matches: 9. Germline CDR1 MNHEY, CDR2 SVGEGT. CDR3 length: 14 amino acids. The repertoire was sequenced with immunoSEQ multiplex PCR; TCRdb's copy has only in-frame clones and lacks some. The table has just over 300,000 clones, 87% seen once; the top ten hold approximately 9%. The sequenced sample was PBMCs or T cells enriched from blood (not recorded which). The TCR was taken from a woman aged 18-29 years who had recovered from COVID-19. This chain connects TRBV6-2 or TRBV6-3 to TRBJ2-7; 9 nucleotides match TRBD1. This chain's CDR3 is CASSRDRVLLEQYF. The CDR3 DNA sequence: TGTGCCAGCAGTCGGGACAGGGTCCTCCTTGAGCAGTACTTC.